The next 21 T cell receptor beta chains were all read from a single sample in a study of T cell responses to AZD1222 COVID-19 vaccine. The table came from immunoSEQ multiplex PCR; TCRdb's copy has only in-frame clones and leaves some out. This sample has roughly 180,000 clones; around 90% occur once, and the top ten carry about 2.5%. The sequences come from peripheral blood, collected on day 0 of AZD1222 vaccination. Receptors were obtained from an adult in good health.

This sequence joins TRBV7-8 and TRBJ2-5; D is ambiguous. The CDR3 covers 11 residues. From germline, CDR1 is SGHVS and CDR2 FQNEAQ. Trimming shortened V by 5 bases and J by 9 bases, and 10 bases separated the two germline ends. The CDR3 region has the DNA TGTGCCAGCAGCATCCTAGAATCCCAGTACTTC. It specifies CASSILESQYF.

The chain links TRBV2 to TRBJ2-3; D ambiguous. V was cut by 8 bases and J by 3 bases, with 15 bases left in between. The CDR3 is 14 amino acids. Germline V lookup: CDR1 SNHLY, CDR2 FYNNEI. In DNA, the CDR3 is TGTGCCAGCTGTTCGGAGCCAACTACAGATACGCAGTATTTT. Protein product: CASCSEPTTDTQYF.

This chain joins TRBV7-9 and TRBJ2-3, with D possibly TRBD2 on 5 matching bases. The V end lost 4 bases, the J end lost 4 bases, and 18 bases lay between the germline ends. The germline gives CDR1 SEHNR, CDR2 FQNEAQ (reference sequence). The CDR3 consists of 16 residues. The CDR3 coding sequence is TGTGCCAGCAGCTCGAGGGATCCCGAGGGCGCAGATACGCAGTATTTT. It codes for CASSSRDPEGADTQYF.

The CDR3 region is CASSQHRAAQYF. In DNA, the CDR3 is TGTGCCAGCAGCCAACACAGGGCGGCGCAGTACTTC. The chain couples TRBV3-1 (or the pseudogene TRBV3-2) to TRBJ2-7, with TRBD1 as a possible D gene (6 bases). The V end was cut by 2 bases, the J end by 9 bases, with 11 bases between. The CDR3 loop spans 12 amino acids. Germline V CDR1 and CDR2: LGHDT, YNNKEL (reference sequence).

V usage is TRBV28 and J usage is TRBJ2-3; D call uncertain. V dropped 3 bases and J dropped 2 bases, with 6 bases sitting between them. Germline CDR1 and CDR2: MDHEN and SYDVKM. This CDR3 comprises 13 residues. CDR3 residues: CASSLTDTDTQYF. Written as DNA, the CDR3 is TGTGCCAGCAGTTTGACGGACACAGATACGCAGTATTTT.

The chain recombines TRBV5-5 with TRBJ1-1; tentatively, D is TRBD1 (6 bases). This CDR3 contains 16 residues. CDR1 SGHKS and CDR2 YYEKEE come from the germline V gene (reference sequence). Trimming cost V 0 bases and J 1 base, with 13 bases left between them. The CDR3 DNA is TGTGCCAGCAGCTTGGCCCCCGGCAGGGGGAACACTGAAGCTTTCTTT. This codes for CASSLAPGRGNTEAFF.

The sample holds one count of this clone. The chain uses TRBV27 and TRBJ1-1; weak D call: TRBD1 (5 bases). V was trimmed by 3 bases and J by 1 base, leaving 18 bases between them. Looked up from germline, CDR1 is MNHEY and CDR2 is SMNVEV (reference sequence). The CDR3 runs 17 residues. The CDR3 reads CASSFAGRGVGNTEAFF. The CDR3 bases are TGTGCCAGCAGTTTCGCAGGACGAGGGGTGGGGAACACTGAAGCTTTCTTT.

The rearrangement uses TRBV27 and TRBJ2-1; 7 nucleotides agree with TRBD1. The ends lost 6 bases at V and 1 base at J; junction bases unmatched: 6. Germline CDR1 and CDR2: MNHEY and SMNVEV (reference sequence). CDR3 length: 15 residues. The CDR3 nucleotides are TGTGCCAGCAGGCCCTGGACAGGATCCTACAATGAGCAGTTCTTC. As protein: CASRPWTGSYNEQFF.

The chain employs TRBV4-2 and TRBJ2-1, with 9 bases identical to TRBD2. V was pared by 3 bases and J by 4 bases, with 7 bases of the junction left unmatched. This CDR3 comprises 16 residues. Germline CDR1 is LGHNA and CDR2 is YNFKEQ. DNA for the CDR3: TGTGCCAGCAGCCAGTGGGAGCTAGCGGGGTACAATGAGCAGTTCTTC. Protein sequence: CASSQWELAGYNEQFF.

The J gene is TRBJ1-1, the V gene TRBV6-5; D not resolved. Looked up from germline, CDR1 is MNHEY and CDR2 is SVGAGI. V was shortened by 2 bases and J by 1 base, with 11 bases between the two germline ends. The CDR3 totals 15 residues. The CDR3 protein is CASSYLGIENTEAFF. Written as DNA, the CDR3 is TGTGCCAGCAGTTACCTTGGGATCGAGAACACTGAAGCTTTCTTT.

CDR3 bases: TGTGCCAGTAGTATAGGGCGCAATACAGATACGCAGTATTTT. Translating it yields CASSIGRNTDTQYF. The rearrangement joins TRBV19 to TRBJ2-3; D ambiguous. V dropped 1 base and J dropped 3 bases, with 8 bases sitting between them. Germline values: CDR1 LNHDA, CDR2 SQIVND (reference sequence). The CDR3 runs to 14 residues.

V is TRBV28 and J is TRBJ2-7, with D unclear. The CDR3 contains 12 residues. CDR1 and CDR2 (germline): MDHEN, SYDVKM. V lost 5 bases and J lost 8, with 13 bases in between. The CDR3 sequence: CASSNSAYQQYF. The DNA of the CDR3 is TGTGCCAGCAGTAATTCCGCGTATCAGCAGTACTTC.

The chain carries TRBV28 and TRBJ1-2; D remains unclear. This CDR3 spans 12 amino acids. CDR1 and CDR2 (germline): MDHEN, SYDVKM. V lost 5 bases and J 7 bases, leaving 11 bases between the germline ends. This CDR3 is CASSVGFSGYTF. CDR3 sequence (DNA): TGTGCCAGCAGTGTGGGCTTCTCTGGCTACACCTTC.

V usage is TRBV29-1 and J usage is TRBJ1-2; D perhaps matches TRBD1 (6 bases). The CDR3 runs 16 residues. Germline CDR1 and CDR2: SQVTM and ANQGSEA. V shed 0 bases and J shed 6 bases, with 20 bases lying between them. CDR3 amino acids: CSVEDWGISRGNGYTF. In DNA form, the CDR3 reads TGCAGCGTTGAAGATTGGGGTATCTCCAGGGGCAATGGCTACACCTTC.

The rearrangement joins TRBV15 to TRBJ2-1, with 7 bases aligning to TRBD2. This CDR3 has 17 amino acids. V was clipped by 1 base and J by 2 bases; unmatched bases: 8. Looked up from germline, CDR1 is LNHNV and CDR2 is YYDKDF (reference sequence). CDR3 coding DNA: TGTGCCACCAGCAGAGGTGAGGGACGGGAGGCCTACAATGAGCAGTTCTTC. It encodes CATSRGEGREAYNEQFF.

The V call is TRBV7-2, the J call TRBJ2-2, with D possibly being TRBD1 (5 bases). Trimming stripped 5 bases from V and 8 bases from J, with 18 bases between. The CDR3 covers 15 residues. In germline, CDR1 is SGHTA, CDR2 FQGNSA. This CDR3 is CASSRRTSPLGELFF. DNA for the CDR3: TGTGCCAGCAGCAGACGGACATCCCCTTTGGGGGAGCTGTTTTTT. Supplemented by reference TRBV7-2 and TRBJ2-2, the full variable domain reads GAGVSQSPSNKVTEKGKDVELRCDPISGHTALYWYRQSLGQGLEFLIYFQGNSAPDKSGLPSDRFSAERTGGSVSTLTIQRTQQEDSAVYLCASSRRTSPLGELFFGEGSRLTVL.

This clone was picked up one time. The chain uses TRBV28 and TRBJ1-5; 7 nucleotides line up with TRBD1. Germline CDR1 is MDHEN and CDR2 is SYDVKM. The V segment lost 6 bases and the J segment 3 bases; nucleotides outside the gene matches: 11. The CDR3 sequence is 16 residues long. CDR3 sequence (DNA): TGTGCCAGCAGGACCCTCGGGGAGGGGGCCAATCAGCCCCAGCATTTT. As protein: CASRTLGEGANQPQHF.

The V gene is TRBV11-2, the J gene TRBJ2-4, with 7 positions matching TRBD1. The length of the CDR3 is 14 residues. V lost 6 bases, J lost 4 bases, and 6 bases stayed unmatched. Per the germline V gene, CDR1 is SGHAT and CDR2 is FQNNGV. CDR3 loop: CASRSPGQKNIQYF. The CDR3 DNA follows: TGTGCCAGCAGGTCTCCGGGACAGAAAAACATTCAGTACTTC.

The chain is built from TRBV5-1 and TRBJ2-7; D not certain. This CDR3 has 15 residues. Deletions cut 0 bases from V and 0 bases from J, with 10 bases between. From germline, CDR1 is SGHRS and CDR2 YFSETQ. This CDR3 reads CASSLEAFSSYEQYF. Here the CDR3 DNA reads TGCGCCAGCAGCTTGGAAGCATTTAGCTCCTACGAGCAGTACTTC.

This chain links TRBV4-2 with TRBJ1-3, with D possibly matching TRBD1 (5 bases). The germline V gene encodes CDR1 LGHNA and CDR2 YNFKEQ. The V end was cut by 0 bases, the J end by 0 bases, with 15 bases between. The CDR3 runs 18 residues. The CDR3 DNA is TGTGCCAGCAGCCAAGATATCGGGGCAGGAACCTCTGGAAACACCATATATTTT. This sequence encodes CASSQDIGAGTSGNTIYF.

V gene TRBV14 combines with J gene TRBJ2-2, with 7 bases identical to TRBD2. This CDR3 spans 15 amino acids. The germline CDR1 and CDR2 sequences are SGHDN and FVKESK. The V segment lost 2 bases and the J segment 4 bases; nucleotides outside the gene matches: 4. The CDR3 sequence: CASSQFGTITGELFF. The DNA for the CDR3 is TGTGCCAGCAGCCAATTTGGGACTATCACCGGGGAGCTGTTTTTT.